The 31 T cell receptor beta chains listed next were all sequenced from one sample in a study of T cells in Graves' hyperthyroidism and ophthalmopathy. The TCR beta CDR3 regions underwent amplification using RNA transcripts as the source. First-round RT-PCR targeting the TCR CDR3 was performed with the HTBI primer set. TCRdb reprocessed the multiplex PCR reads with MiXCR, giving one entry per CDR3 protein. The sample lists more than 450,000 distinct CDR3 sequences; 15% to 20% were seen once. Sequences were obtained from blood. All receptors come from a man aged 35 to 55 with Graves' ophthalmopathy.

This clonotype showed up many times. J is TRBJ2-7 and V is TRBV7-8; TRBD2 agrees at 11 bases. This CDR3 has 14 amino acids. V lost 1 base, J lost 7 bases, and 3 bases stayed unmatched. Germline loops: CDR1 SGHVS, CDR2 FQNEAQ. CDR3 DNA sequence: TGTGCCAGCAGCTTAGGAAGACTAGCGGGGGAGCAGTACTTC. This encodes CASSLGRLAGEQYF.

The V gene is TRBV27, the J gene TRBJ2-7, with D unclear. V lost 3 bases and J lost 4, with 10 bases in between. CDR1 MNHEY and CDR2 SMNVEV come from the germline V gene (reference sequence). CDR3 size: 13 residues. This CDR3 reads CASSFSMGYEQYF. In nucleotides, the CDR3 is TGTGCCAGCAGTTTCTCAATGGGTTACGAGCAGTACTTC.

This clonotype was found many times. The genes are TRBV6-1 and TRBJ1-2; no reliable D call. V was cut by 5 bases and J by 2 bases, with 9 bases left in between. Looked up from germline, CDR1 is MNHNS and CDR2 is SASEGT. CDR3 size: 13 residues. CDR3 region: CASSTERNYGYTF. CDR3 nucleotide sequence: TGTGCCAGCAGTACGGAACGGAACTATGGCTACACCTTC.

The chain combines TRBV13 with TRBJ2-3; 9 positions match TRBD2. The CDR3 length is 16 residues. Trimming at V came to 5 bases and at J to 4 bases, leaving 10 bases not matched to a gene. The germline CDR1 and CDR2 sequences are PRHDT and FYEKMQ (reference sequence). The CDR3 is CASSPRGSGGPDTQYF. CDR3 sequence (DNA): TGTGCCAGCAGCCCCCGCGGTAGCGGGGGCCCAGATACGCAGTATTTT.

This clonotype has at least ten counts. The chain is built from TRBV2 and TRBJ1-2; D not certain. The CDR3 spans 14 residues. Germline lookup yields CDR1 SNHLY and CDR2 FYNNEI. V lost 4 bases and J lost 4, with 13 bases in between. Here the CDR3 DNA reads TGTGCCAGCAGTGGAGGGCTTCTCCTCTATGGCTACACCTTC. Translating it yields CASSGGLLLYGYTF.

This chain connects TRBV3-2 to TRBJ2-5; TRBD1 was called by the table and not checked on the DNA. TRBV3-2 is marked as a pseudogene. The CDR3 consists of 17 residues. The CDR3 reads CASSQETGAQTNETQYF. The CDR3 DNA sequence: TGTGCCAGCAGCCAAGAGACAGGGGCCCAAACTAATGAGACCCAGTACTTC.

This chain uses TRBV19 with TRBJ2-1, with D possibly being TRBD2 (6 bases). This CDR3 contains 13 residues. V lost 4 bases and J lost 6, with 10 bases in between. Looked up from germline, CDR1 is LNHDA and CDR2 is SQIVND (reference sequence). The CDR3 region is CASSRDGGNEQFF. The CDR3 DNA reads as TGTGCCAGTAGTAGGGACGGGGGCAATGAGCAGTTCTTC.

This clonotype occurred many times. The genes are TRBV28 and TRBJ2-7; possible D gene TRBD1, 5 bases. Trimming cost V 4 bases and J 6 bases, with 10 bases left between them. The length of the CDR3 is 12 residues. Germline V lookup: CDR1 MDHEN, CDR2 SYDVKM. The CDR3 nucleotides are TGTGCCAGCAGTTACGTAGGGGCCGAGCAGTACTTC. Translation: CASSYVGAEQYF. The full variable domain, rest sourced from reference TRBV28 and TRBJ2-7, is DVKVTQSSRYLVKRTGEKVFLECVQDMDHENMFWYRQDPGLGLRLIYFSYDVKMKEKGDIPEGYSVSREKKERFSLILESASTNQTSMYLCASSYVGAEQYFGPGTRLTVT.

The CDR3 coding sequence is TGCAGCGTTGAATCCAGGGATAGGACCTACGAGCAGTACTTC. Translating gives CSVESRDRTYEQYF. The chain couples TRBV20-1 to TRBJ2-7, with a possible D match to TRBD1 (5 bases). The germline gives CDR1 DFQATT, CDR2 SNEGSKA (reference sequence). The CDR3 is 14 amino acids.

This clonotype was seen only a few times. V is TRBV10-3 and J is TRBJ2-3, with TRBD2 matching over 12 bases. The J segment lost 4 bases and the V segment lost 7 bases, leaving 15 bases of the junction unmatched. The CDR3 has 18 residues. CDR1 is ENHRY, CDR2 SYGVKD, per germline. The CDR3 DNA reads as TGTGCCATCACCCCCACTACTAGCGGGGGGACAAAATCAGATACGCAGTATTTT. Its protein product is CAITPTTSGGTKSDTQYF.

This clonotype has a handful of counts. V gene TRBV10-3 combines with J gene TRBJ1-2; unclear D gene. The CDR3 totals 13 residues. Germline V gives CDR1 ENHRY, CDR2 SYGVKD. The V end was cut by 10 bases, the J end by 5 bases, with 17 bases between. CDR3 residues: CATQMGPQYGYTF. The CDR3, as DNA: TGTGCCACACAGATGGGCCCACAATATGGCTACACCTTC.

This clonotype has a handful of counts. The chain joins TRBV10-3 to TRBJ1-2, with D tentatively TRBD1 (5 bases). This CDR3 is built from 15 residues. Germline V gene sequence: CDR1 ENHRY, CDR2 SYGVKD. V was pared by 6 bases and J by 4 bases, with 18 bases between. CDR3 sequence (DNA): TGTGCCATCAGGTCTGGTCGACAGACAAGCTATGGCTACACCTTC. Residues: CAIRSGRQTSYGYTF.

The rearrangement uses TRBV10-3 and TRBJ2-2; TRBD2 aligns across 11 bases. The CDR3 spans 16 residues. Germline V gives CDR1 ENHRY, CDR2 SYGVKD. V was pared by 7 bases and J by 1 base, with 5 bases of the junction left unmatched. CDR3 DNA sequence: TGTGCCATCAAAGGGACTAGCGGAAGGAACACCGGGGAGCTGTTTTTT. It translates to CAIKGTSGRNTGELFF.

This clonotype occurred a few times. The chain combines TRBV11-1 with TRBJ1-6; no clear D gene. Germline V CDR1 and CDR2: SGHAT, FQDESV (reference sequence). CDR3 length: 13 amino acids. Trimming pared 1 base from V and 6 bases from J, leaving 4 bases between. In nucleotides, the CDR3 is TGTGCCAGCAGCTTAGAAGTTAATTCACCCCTCCACTTT. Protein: CASSLEVNSPLHF.

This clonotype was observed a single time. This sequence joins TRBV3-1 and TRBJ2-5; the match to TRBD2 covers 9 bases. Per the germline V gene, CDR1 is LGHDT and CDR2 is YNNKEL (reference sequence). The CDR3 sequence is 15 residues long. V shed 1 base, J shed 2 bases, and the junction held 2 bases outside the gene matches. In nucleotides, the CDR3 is TGTGCCAGCAGCCAAGGAGCGGGGGGTCAAGAGACCCAGTACTTC. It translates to CASSQGAGGQETQYF.

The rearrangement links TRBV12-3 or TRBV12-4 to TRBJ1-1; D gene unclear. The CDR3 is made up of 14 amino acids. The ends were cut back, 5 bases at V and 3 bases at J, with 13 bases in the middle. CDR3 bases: TGTGCCAGCAGTAATGTGGGCCGCTACACTGAAGCTTTCTTT. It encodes CASSNVGRYTEAFF.

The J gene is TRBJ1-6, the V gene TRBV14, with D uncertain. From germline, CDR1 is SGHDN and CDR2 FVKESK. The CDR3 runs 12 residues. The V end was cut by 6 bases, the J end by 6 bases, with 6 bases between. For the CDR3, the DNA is TGTGCCAGCAGTACCAGTAATTCACCCCTCCACTTT. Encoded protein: CASSTSNSPLHF.

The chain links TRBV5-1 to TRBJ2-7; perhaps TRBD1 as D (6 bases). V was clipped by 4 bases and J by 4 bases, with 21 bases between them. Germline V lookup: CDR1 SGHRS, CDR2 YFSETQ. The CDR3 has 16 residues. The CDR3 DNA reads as TGCGCCAGCAGCCCCTTGCAAGGGGGTGTTTCTTACGAGCAGTACTTC. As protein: CASSPLQGGVSYEQYF.

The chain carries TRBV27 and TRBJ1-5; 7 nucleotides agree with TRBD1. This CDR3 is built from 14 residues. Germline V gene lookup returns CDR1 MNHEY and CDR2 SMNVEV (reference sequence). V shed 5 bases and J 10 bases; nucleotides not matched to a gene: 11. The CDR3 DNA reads TGTGCCAGCAGTCCCGGACAGGCCTATCGACCCCAGCATTTT. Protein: CASSPGQAYRPQHF.

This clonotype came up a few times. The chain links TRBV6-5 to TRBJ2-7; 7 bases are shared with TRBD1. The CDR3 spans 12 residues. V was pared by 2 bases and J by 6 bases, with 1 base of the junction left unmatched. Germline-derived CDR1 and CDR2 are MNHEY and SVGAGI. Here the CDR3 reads CASSYQGVEQYF. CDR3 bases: TGTGCCAGCAGTTACCAGGGGGTCGAGCAGTACTTC.

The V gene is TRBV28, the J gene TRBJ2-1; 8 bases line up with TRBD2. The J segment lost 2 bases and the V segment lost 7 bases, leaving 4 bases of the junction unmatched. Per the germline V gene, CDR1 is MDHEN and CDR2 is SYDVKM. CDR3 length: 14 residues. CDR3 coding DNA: TGTGCCAGCAAATTTAGCGGGACCTACAATGAGCAGTTCTTC. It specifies CASKFSGTYNEQFF.

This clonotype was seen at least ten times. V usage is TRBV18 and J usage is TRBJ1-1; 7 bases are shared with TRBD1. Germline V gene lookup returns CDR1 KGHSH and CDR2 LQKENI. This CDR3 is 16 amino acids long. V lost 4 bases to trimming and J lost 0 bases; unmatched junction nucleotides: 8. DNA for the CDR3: TGTGCCAGCTCACAGGGGGCATTCGGAATGAACACTGAAGCTTTCTTT. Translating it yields CASSQGAFGMNTEAFF.

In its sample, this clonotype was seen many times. CDR3 in amino acids: CAWSVGLAGEQFF. CDR3 DNA: TGTGCCTGGAGTGTAGGGCTAGCGGGAGAGCAGTTCTTC. The chain couples TRBV30 to TRBJ2-1; 9 bases align to TRBD2. Germline V gene sequence: CDR1 GTSNPN, CDR2 SVGIG (reference sequence). This CDR3 contains 13 residues. Trimming cost V 0 bases and J 10 bases; bases outside gene matches: 4.

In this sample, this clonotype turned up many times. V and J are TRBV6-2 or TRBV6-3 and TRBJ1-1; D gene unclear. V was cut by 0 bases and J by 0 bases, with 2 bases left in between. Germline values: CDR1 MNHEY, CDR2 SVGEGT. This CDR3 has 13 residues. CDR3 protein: CASSYSLNTEAFF. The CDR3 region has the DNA TGTGCCAGCAGTTACTCGCTGAACACTGAAGCTTTCTTT.

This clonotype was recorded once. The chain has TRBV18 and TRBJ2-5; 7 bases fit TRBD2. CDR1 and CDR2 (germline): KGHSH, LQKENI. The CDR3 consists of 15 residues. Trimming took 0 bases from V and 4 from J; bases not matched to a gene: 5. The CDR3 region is CASSPPTTGGETQYF. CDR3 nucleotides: TGTGCCAGCTCACCACCTACAACGGGGGGAGAGACCCAGTACTTC.

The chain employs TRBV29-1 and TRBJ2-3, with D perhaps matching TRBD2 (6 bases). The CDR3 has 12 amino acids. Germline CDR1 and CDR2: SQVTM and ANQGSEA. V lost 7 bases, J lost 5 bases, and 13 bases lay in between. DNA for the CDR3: TGCAGCGGGAGGGTTCGGGGAGATACGCAGTATTTT. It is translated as CSGRVRGDTQYF.

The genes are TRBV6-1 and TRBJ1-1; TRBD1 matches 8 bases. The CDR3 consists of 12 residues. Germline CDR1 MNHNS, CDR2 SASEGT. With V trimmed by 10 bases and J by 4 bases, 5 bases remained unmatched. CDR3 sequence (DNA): TGTGCCACCAACACAGGGGGCACTGAAGCTTTCTTT. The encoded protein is CATNTGGTEAFF.

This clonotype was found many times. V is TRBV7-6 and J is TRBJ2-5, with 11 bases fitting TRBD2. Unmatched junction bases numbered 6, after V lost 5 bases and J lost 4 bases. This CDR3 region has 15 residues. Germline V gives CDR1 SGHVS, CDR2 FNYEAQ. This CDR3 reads CASSRGGLAAETQYF. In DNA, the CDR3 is TGTGCCAGCAGCAGAGGGGGACTAGCGGCAGAGACCCAGTACTTC.

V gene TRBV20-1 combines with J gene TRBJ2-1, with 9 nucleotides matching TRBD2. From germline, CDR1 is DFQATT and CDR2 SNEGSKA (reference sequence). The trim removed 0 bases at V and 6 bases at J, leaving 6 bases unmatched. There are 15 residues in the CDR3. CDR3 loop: CSARDVAGGFNEQFF. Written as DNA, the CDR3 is TGCAGTGCTAGAGATGTTGCGGGGGGGTTCAATGAGCAGTTCTTC.

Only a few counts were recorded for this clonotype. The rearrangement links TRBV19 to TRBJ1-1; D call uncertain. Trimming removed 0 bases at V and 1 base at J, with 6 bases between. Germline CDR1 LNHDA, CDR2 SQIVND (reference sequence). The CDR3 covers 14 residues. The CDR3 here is CASSIEGWNTEAFF. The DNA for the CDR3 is TGTGCCAGTAGTATAGAGGGGTGGAACACTGAAGCTTTCTTT.

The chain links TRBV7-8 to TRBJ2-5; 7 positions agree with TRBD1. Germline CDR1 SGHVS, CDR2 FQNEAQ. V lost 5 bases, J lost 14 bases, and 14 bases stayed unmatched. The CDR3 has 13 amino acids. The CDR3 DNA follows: TGTGCCAGCAGCCCGAGGACTCAGGGACAGAGATACTTC. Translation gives CASSPRTQGQRYF.